These 10 T cell receptor beta chains share one sample of origin, sequenced in a study of blood T cell repertoires in COVID-19. Sequencing was performed with immunoSEQ multiplex PCR; in TCRdb, only in-frame clones are kept and a portion is missing. The data contain about 490,000 clones, approximately 83% of them singletons. Sequences were obtained from peripheral blood. The source of these receptors is a human donor in a cohort sampled during active COVID-19.

The chain links TRBV7-8 to TRBJ1-3; a weak D match, TRBD1 (6 bases). Trimming cost V 1 base and J 2 bases, with 12 bases left between them. The CDR3 spans 16 residues. Germline CDR1 reads SGHVS; CDR2 reads FQNEAQ. CDR3 sequence reads: CASSLVGDTAGNTIYF. The DNA of the CDR3 is TGTGCCAGCAGCTTAGTCGGGGACACGGCTGGAAACACCATATATTTT.

This chain uses TRBV7-2 with TRBJ2-1, with 8 bases matching TRBD2. The length of the CDR3 is 15 residues. Germline V gene sequence: CDR1 SGHTA, CDR2 FQGNSA. The V gene end was trimmed by 4 bases and the J gene end by 4 bases; junction bases not matched to a gene: 6. The CDR3 coding sequence is TGTGCCAGCAGCTATTTCGGGACTAGTTACAATGAGCAGTTCTTC. It translates to CASSYFGTSYNEQFF. The full variable domain, in which reference TRBV7-2 and TRBJ2-1 provide the parts outside the CDR3, is GAGVSQSPSNKVTEKGKDVELRCDPISGHTALYWYRQSLGQGLEFLIYFQGNSAPDKSGLPSDRFSAERTGGSVSTLTIQRTQQEDSAVYLCASSYFGTSYNEQFFGPGTRLTVL.

The chain has TRBV18 and TRBJ1-3; D uncertain. The germline V and J ends were trimmed by 0 bases and 4 bases, with 10 bases remaining between them. The CDR3 has 15 residues. Germline values: CDR1 KGHSH, CDR2 LQKENI. The CDR3, as DNA: TGTGCCAGCTCACCACCTAACAATTACGGAAACACCATATATTTT. Translation gives CASSPPNNYGNTIYF.

The chain joins TRBV30 to TRBJ1-6; maybe TRBD1 (6 bases). V was pared by 4 bases and J by 6 bases, with 10 bases between. The CDR3 consists of 13 residues. CDR1 and CDR2 from the germline V gene are GTSNPN and SVGIG (reference sequence). CDR3 DNA sequence: TGTGCCTGGATGGGACAAGTTAATTCACCCCTCCACTTT. Its protein is CAWMGQVNSPLHF. Full variable domain (missing parts from reference TRBV30 and TRBJ1-6): SQTIHQWPATLVQPVGSPLSLECTVEGTSNPNLYWYRQAAGRGLQLLFYSVGIGQISSEVPQNLSASRPQDRQFILSSKKLLLSDSGFYLCAWMGQVNSPLHFGNGTRLTVT.

This chain links TRBV7-2 with TRBJ1-5; the match to TRBD1 covers 10 bases. With V trimmed by 5 bases and J by 6 bases, 19 bases remained unmatched. CDR1 and CDR2 (germline): SGHTA, FQGNSA. This CDR3 contains 19 residues. In DNA, the CDR3 is TGTGCCAGCAGCAACGTCTTTGCGTGGGGACAGGGGATGGCTCAGCCCCAGCATTTT. This encodes CASSNVFAWGQGMAQPQHF.

This rearrangement joins TRBV28 to TRBJ2-3; 7 nucleotides agree with TRBD1. The CDR3 is made up of 15 amino acids. The trim removed 4 bases at V and 5 bases at J, leaving 9 bases unmatched. Germline CDR1 MDHEN, CDR2 SYDVKM. The CDR3, as DNA: TGTGCCAGCAGTTCTCCGACAGGGCGAGAAGATACGCAGTATTTT. Its protein product is CASSSPTGREDTQYF.

The chain is built from TRBV18 and TRBJ1-4; 11 positions agree with TRBD1. CDR1 and CDR2 (germline): KGHSH, LQKENI. The CDR3 has 17 residues. J gave up 4 bases and V 1 base, and 5 bases lay outside the gene matches. This chain's CDR3 is CASSPLGTGGINEKLFF. The CDR3 DNA follows: TGTGCCAGCTCACCACTCGGGACAGGGGGAATTAATGAAAAACTGTTTTTT.

This clone was observed a few times. The gene calls are TRBV28 and TRBJ2-5; TRBD2 is a possible D gene (6 bases). V lost 6 bases, J lost 0 bases, and 8 bases lay in between. Germline loops: CDR1 MDHEN, CDR2 SYDVKM. This CDR3 comprises 13 residues. The CDR3 DNA follows: TGTGCCAGCAGCCCGGGGGACCAAGAGACCCAGTACTTC. Protein sequence: CASSPGDQETQYF.

This clone was observed once. The V gene is TRBV3-1 (or the pseudogene TRBV3-2), the J gene TRBJ2-2; 13 bases map to TRBD2. The germline gives CDR1 LGHDT, CDR2 YNNKEL (reference sequence). CDR3 size: 19 residues. Losses at the gene ends were 3 bases for V and 5 bases for J; bases not matched to a gene: 12. For the CDR3, the DNA is TGTGCCAGCAGCCATTGGACTAGCGGGAGACAGAGGACGACCGGGGAGCTGTTTTTT. The encoded protein is CASSHWTSGRQRTTGELFF.

This chain uses TRBV10-3 with TRBJ1-3; no firm D call. The V gene's germline CDR1 is ENHRY and CDR2 SYGVKD. There are 14 residues in the CDR3. Trimming took off 0 bases at V and 3 bases at J, with 6 bases between the two ends. CDR3 loop: CAISESGDGNTIYF. The CDR3 bases are TGTGCCATCAGTGAGTCCGGGGATGGAAACACCATATATTTT.